Included here is one TCR beta chain sequence, with context. By its share of the sample, this clonotype is large (0.1 to 1%). Its antigen remains unidentified. Base qualities are not recorded, but no much larger clone differs from it by a single base. The time point label for this specimen denotes: before preoperative PTX-NDP chemotherapy. Paclitaxel-nedaplatin was administered to patients as preoperative chemotherapy before surgery. The sample originates from a study of esophageal squamous cell carcinoma under preoperative chemotherapy (dated by TCRdb to about 2018). A note on the overall study: In the study, TCR repertoires were profiled in both peripheral blood T cells and tumor-infiltrating lymphocytes. The effects of paclitaxel-nedaplatin chemotherapy on T-cell receptor repertoires in patients with esophageal squamous cell carcinoma were assessed. The cohort comprised a handful of patients with primary esophageal squamous cell carcinoma. Repertoires were compared between samples taken before and after paclitaxel-nedaplatin therapy.

Reading from cysteine to phenylalanine, the CDR3 counts 15 amino acids. CDR3 DNA is the only sequence kept; it has 45 bases, read in frame from the first base. For this chain, trimming is 2 bases at the V end and 2 bases at the J end, and the number of junction bases without a gene match is 2. Via the germline V gene, CDR1 is MNHNS and CDR2 SASEGT. The paper as a whole reports these results and caveats: Rather than arising solely from local clonal changes, post-treatment tumor-infiltrating lymphocytes appeared to come partly from peripheral T cells that migrated into the tumor. Paclitaxel-nedaplatin therapy induced immediate and substantial clonotype frequency changes, with contraction more likely among abundant clones than amplification. The analysis included only 5 or 6 patients with esophageal squamous cell carcinoma, making the cohort small. TCR diversity increased significantly in peripheral T cells after chemotherapy, but not in tumor-infiltrating lymphocytes.

The library was generated by PCR. The instrument given in TCRdb is HiSeq X Ten. TCR repertoires were characterized by high-throughput sequencing. The public reads were reanalyzed by TCRdb: fastp trimming at Q25, MiXCR alignment, in-frame beta chains only. Each entry merges the rows of one CDR3 protein and shows their most common DNA and genes. The sample table contains over 13,000 distinct CDR3 sequences; only one count was recorded for roughly 66% of them. The leading ten clones occupy 53% of the sample. Sample collection was performed from a patient given preoperative chemotherapy. Rearrangement joined TRBV6-1 to TRBJ1-4, and 7 junction bases match TRBD1. The clonotype was recovered from a human donor with esophageal squamous cell carcinoma. The donor label of this sample is uncertain. CDR3 reads: CASSETTGTNEKLFF. The nucleotide sequence reads as follows: TGTGCCAGCAGTGAAACGACAGGGACTAATGAAAAACTGTTTTTT.